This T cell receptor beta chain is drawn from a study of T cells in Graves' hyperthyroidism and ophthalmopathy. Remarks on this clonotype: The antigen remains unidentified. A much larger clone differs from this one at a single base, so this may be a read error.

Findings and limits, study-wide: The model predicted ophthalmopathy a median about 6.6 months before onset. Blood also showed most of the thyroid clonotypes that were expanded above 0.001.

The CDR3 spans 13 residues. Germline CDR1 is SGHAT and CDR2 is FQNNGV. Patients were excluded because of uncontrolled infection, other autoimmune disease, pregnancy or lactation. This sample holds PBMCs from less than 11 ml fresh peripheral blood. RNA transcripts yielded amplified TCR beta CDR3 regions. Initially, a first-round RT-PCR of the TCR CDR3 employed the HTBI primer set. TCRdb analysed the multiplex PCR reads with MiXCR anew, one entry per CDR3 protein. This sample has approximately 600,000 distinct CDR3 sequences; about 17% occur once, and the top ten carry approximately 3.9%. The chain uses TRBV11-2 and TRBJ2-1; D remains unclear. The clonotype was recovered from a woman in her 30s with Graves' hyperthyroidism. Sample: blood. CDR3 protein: CASSLVGPNGQFF. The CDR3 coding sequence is TGTGCCAGCAGCTTAGTCGGGCCCAATGGGCAGTTCTTC.